This passage covers 10 T cell receptor beta chains from one sample sequenced in a study of read filtering for tumor transcriptome and immune sequencing. This library used roughly 400 ng RNA and molecular barcoded adaptors spanning alpha/delta and beta/gamma chains. TCRdb ran MiXCR on the reads and lists one entry per CDR3 protein. This table has more than 55,000 distinct CDR3 sequences, roughly 19% appearing once. Sequences were obtained from a population of CD138-negative cells sorted from bone marrow. All receptors derive from a donor at least 40 years old with multiple myeloma.

This clonotype was seen ten or more times. The V gene is TRBV28, the J gene TRBJ2-7, with D hard to call. Trimming shortened V by 6 bases and J by 1 base, and 4 bases separated the two germline ends. The CDR3 totals 11 residues. From germline, CDR1 is MDHEN and CDR2 SYDVKM. The CDR3 protein is CASSGSYEQYF. The CDR3, as DNA: TGTGCCAGCAGCGGGTCCTACGAGCAGTACTTC. The full variable domain, its missing parts supplied by reference TRBV28 and TRBJ2-7, is DVKVTQSSRYLVKRTGEKVFLECVQDMDHENMFWYRQDPGLGLRLIYFSYDVKMKEKGDIPEGYSVSREKKERFSLILESASTNQTSMYLCASSGSYEQYFGPGTRLTVT.

In its sample, this clonotype was seen many times. The chain couples TRBV29-1 to TRBJ1-4, with 7 bases lining up with TRBD1. Germline V gene data show CDR1 as SQVTM and CDR2 as ANQGSEA. CDR3 length: 14 residues. The trim removed 3 bases at V and 5 bases at J, leaving 6 bases unmatched. CDR3 nucleotides: TGCAGCGTTGACAAGACAGGGCGGAATGAAAAACTGTTTTTT. Translation: CSVDKTGRNEKLFF.

A remark on this clonotype: Mismatch with germline at one junction end may stem from a read error. Written as DNA, the CDR3 is TGTGCCATCAGCCTCAGGCGGCTACGGCAGTTCTTC. Translating it yields CAISLRRLRQFF. J is TRBJ2-1 and V is TRBV7-2, with D uncertain. CDR1 and CDR2 from the germline V gene are SGHTA and FQGNSA. The CDR3 extends over 12 amino acids.

This clonotype was seen many times. V usage is TRBV20-1 and J usage is TRBJ2-3, with 7 bases that match TRBD1. From germline, CDR1 is DFQATT and CDR2 SNEGSKA (reference sequence). The V segment lost 5 bases and the J segment 0 bases; nucleotides outside the gene matches: 5. The CDR3 loop spans 14 amino acids. CDR3 amino acids: CSAFPGQSTDTQYF. The CDR3 DNA reads as TGCAGTGCTTTTCCGGGACAGAGCACAGATACGCAGTATTTT.

This clonotype was seen a handful of times. One base away lies a much larger clone, so this may be a sequencing read error. The rearrangement uses TRBV6-1 and TRBJ2-3; 9 bases map to TRBD2. The CDR3 consists of 16 residues. CDR1 and CDR2 from the germline V gene are MNHNS and SASEGT. The CDR3 DNA reads TGTGCCTGCAGTTTTATAGCGGGAGCTAGCACAGATACGCAGTATTTT. Protein product: CACSFIAGASTDTQYF.

About this clonotype itself: The conserved closing phenylalanine or tryptophan is absent in this CDR3, likely reflecting a read error. The chain combines TRBV30 with TRBJ1-1; D is perhaps TRBD1 (6 bases). CDR3 length: 14 residues. Germline V gene lookup returns CDR1 GTSNPN and CDR2 SVGIG (reference sequence). The CDR3 sequence is CAWSRGGAGTGAFI. The CDR3 bases are TGTGCCTGGAGTCGCGGGGGCGCGGGCACTGGAGCTTTCATT.

In this sample, this clonotype turned up many times. The chain couples TRBV6-1 to TRBJ1-5, with a tentative D call TRBD1 (6 bases). This CDR3 contains 15 residues. From germline, CDR1 is MNHNS and CDR2 SASEGT. V lost 6 bases and J 2 bases, leaving 14 bases between the germline ends. The CDR3 DNA is TGTGCCAGCAGCGCCGAGGGGGGTCGCAATCAGCCCCAGCATTTT. It codes for CASSAEGGRNQPQHF.

Note on this clonotype: This could be a read error, since a much larger clone is one nucleotide away. The chain couples TRBV2 to TRBJ2-5; either TRBD1 or TRBD2 may fit D (5 bases each). Trimming stripped 6 bases from V and 1 base from J, with 12 bases between. The CDR3 covers 14 residues. The germline gives CDR1 SNHLY, CDR2 FYNNEI. CDR3 in amino acids: CASRAGATQETQYF. The CDR3, as DNA: TGTGCCAGCAGGGCCGGGGCAACCCAAGAGACCCAGTACTTC.

This clonotype came up a few times. This rearrangement joins TRBV18 to TRBJ1-3; a possible D gene is TRBD1 (5 bases). Trimming took off 3 bases at V and 0 bases at J, with 12 bases between the two ends. CDR3 length: 16 amino acids. Germline CDR1 reads KGHSH; CDR2 reads LQKENI. CDR3 nucleotides: TGTGCCAGCTCACCTCTTGAGACAGTCTCTGGAAACACCATATATTTT. Translated, it gives CASSPLETVSGNTIYF. Supplemented by reference TRBV18 and TRBJ1-3, the full variable domain reads NAGVMQNPRHLVRRRGQEARLRCSPMKGHSHVYWYRQLPEEGLKFMVYLQKENIIDESGMPKERFSAEFPKEGPSILRIQQVVRGDSAAYFCASSPLETVSGNTIYFGEGSWLTVV.

With respect to this clonotype: Given a much more abundant clone one base away, this may be a read error. This sequence joins TRBV11-2 and TRBJ1-1, with D perhaps matching TRBD1 (6 bases). Germline assignment: CDR1 SGHAT and CDR2 FQNNGV. The CDR3 is 13 amino acids. Here the CDR3 reads CACSYTGTTEAFF. In nucleotides, the CDR3 is TGTGCCTGCAGCTACACAGGGACCACTGAAGCTTTCTTT.